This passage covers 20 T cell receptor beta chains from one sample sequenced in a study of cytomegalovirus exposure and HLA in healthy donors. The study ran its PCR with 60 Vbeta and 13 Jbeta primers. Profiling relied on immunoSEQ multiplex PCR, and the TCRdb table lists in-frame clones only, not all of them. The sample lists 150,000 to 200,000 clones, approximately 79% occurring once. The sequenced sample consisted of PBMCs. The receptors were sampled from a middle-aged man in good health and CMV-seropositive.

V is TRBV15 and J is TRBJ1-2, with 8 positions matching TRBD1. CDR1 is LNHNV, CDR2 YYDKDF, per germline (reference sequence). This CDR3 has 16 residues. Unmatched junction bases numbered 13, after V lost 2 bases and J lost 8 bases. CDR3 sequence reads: CATSRQKGDRRVGYTF. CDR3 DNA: TGTGCCACCAGCAGACAAAAGGGGGACAGGAGGGTGGGCTACACCTTC.

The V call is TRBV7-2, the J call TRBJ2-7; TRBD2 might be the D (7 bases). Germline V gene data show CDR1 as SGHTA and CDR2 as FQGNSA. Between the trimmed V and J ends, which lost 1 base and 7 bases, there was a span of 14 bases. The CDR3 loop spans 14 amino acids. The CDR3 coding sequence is TGTGCCAGCAGCTTAGGGGGGGGGCCGGGGGAGCAGTACTTC. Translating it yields CASSLGGGPGEQYF. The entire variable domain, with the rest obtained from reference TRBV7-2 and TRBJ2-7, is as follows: GAGVSQSPSNKVTEKGKDVELRCDPISGHTALYWYRQSLGQGLEFLIYFQGNSAPDKSGLPSDRFSAERTGGSVSTLTIQRTQQEDSAVYLCASSLGGGPGEQYFGPGTRLTVT.

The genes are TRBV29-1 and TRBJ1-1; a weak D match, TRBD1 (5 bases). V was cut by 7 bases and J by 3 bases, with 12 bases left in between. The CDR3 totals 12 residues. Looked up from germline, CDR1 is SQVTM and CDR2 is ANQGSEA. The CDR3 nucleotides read TGCAGCGCACTTTGGGGGGACACTGAAGCTTTCTTT. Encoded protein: CSALWGDTEAFF.

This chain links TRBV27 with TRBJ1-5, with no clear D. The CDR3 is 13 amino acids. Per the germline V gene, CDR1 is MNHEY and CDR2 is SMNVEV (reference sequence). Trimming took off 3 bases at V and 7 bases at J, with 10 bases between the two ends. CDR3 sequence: CASSLGRYQPQHF. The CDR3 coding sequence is TGTGCCAGCAGTTTGGGCAGGTACCAGCCCCAGCATTTT.

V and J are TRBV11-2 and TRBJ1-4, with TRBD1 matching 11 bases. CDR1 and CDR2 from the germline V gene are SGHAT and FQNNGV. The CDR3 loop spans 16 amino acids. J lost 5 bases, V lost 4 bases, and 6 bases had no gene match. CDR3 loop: CASSSWTGGTNEKLFF. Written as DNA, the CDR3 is TGTGCCAGCAGCTCGTGGACAGGGGGCACCAATGAAAAACTGTTTTTT.

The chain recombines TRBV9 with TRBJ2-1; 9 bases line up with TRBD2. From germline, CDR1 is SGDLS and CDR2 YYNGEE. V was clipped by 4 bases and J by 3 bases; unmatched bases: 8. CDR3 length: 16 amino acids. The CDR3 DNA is TGTGCCAGCAGCCCGTTGAGCGGGGGGATCTACAATGAGCAGTTCTTC. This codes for CASSPLSGGIYNEQFF.

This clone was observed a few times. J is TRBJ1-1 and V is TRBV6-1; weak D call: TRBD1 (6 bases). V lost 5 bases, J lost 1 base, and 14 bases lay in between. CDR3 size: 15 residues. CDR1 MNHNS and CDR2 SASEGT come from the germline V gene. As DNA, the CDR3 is TGTGCCAGCAGTACTACAGGGAGGGCGAACACTGAAGCTTTCTTT. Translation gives CASSTTGRANTEAFF.

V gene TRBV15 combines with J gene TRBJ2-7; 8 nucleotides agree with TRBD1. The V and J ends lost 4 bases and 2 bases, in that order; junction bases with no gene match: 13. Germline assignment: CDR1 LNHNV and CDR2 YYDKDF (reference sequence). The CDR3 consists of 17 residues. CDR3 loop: CATSNSRTGRRAYEQYF. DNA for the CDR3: TGTGCCACCAGCAATAGCCGGACAGGGCGTAGGGCCTACGAGCAGTACTTC.

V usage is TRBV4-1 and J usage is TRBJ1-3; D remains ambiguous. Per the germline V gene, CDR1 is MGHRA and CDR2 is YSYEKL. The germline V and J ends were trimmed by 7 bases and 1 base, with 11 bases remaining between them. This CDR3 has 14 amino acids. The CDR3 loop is CASTPTPSGNTIYF. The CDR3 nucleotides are TGCGCCAGCACTCCAACACCGTCTGGAAACACCATATATTTT.

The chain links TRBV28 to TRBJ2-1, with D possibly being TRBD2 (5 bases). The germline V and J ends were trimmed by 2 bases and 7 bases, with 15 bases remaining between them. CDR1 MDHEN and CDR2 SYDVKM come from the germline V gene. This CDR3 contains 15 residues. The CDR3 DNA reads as TGTGCCAGCAGTTTAACGGGGATTTCCGCGAATGAGCAGTTCTTC. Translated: CASSLTGISANEQFF.

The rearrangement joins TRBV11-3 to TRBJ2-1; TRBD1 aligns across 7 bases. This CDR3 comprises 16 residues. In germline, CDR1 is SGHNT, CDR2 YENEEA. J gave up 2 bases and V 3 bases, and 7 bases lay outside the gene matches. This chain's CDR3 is CASSLDRQPPYNEQFF. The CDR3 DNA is TGTGCCAGCAGCTTGGACAGGCAACCTCCCTACAATGAGCAGTTCTTC.

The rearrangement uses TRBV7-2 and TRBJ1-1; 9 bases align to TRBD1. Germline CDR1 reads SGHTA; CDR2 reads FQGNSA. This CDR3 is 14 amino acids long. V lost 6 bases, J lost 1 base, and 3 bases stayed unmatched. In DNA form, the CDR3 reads TGTGCCAGCAGGTCGACAGGGGGGAACACTGAAGCTTTCTTT. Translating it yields CASRSTGGNTEAFF.

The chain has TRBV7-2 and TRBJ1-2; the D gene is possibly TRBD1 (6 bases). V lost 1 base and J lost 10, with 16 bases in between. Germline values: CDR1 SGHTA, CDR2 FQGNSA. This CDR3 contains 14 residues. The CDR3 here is CASSLVRGGTAYTF. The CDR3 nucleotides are TGTGCCAGCAGCTTAGTTAGGGGGGGAACGGCCTACACCTTC.

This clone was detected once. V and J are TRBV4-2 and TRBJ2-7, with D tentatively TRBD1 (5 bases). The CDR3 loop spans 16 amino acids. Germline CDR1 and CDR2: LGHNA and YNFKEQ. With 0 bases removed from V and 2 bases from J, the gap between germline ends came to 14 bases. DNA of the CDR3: TGTGCCAGCAGCCAAGATGGTATAGGGGCCCCCTACGAGCAGTACTTC. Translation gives CASSQDGIGAPYEQYF.

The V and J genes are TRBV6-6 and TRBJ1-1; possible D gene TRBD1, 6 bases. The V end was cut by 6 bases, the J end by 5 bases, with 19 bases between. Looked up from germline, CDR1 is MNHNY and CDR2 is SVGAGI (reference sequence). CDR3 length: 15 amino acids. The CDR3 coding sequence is TGTGCCAGCAGATTCGAATCGGGACAAGGTACTGAAGCTTTCTTT. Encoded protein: CASRFESGQGTEAFF.

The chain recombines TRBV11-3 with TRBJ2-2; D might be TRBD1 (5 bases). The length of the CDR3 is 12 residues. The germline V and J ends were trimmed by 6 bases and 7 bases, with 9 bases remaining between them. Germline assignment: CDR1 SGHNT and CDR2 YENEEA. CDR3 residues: CASSQGNGELFF. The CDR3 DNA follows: TGTGCCAGCAGTCAGGGAAACGGGGAGCTGTTTTTT.

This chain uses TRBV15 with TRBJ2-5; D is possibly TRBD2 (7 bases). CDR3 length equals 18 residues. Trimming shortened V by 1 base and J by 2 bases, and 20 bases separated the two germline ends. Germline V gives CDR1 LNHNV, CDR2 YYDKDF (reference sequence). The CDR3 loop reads CATSRGGWHGGLQETQYF. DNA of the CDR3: TGTGCCACCAGCAGAGGGGGGTGGCACGGGGGGCTTCAAGAGACCCAGTACTTC.

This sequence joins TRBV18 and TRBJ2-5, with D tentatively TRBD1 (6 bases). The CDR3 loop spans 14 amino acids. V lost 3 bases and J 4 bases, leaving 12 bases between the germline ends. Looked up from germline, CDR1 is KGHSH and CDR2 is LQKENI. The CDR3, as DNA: TGTGCCAGCTCACCTTACGACAGGAGAGAGACCCAGTACTTC. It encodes CASSPYDRRETQYF.

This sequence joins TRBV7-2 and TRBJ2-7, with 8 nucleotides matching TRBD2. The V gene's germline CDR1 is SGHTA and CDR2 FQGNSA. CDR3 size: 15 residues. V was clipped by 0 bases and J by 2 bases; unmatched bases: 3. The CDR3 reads CASSLAAGDPYEQYF. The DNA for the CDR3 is TGTGCCAGCAGCTTAGCAGCGGGGGACCCCTACGAGCAGTACTTC.

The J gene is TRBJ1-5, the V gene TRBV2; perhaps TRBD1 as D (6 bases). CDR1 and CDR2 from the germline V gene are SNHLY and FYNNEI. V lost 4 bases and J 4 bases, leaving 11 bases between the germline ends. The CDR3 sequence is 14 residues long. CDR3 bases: TGTGCCAGCAGTGCAGGGGACAAAAATCAGCCCCAGCATTTT. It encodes CASSAGDKNQPQHF.